Following are 24 T cell receptor beta chains from one sample sequenced in a study of T cells after yellow fever vaccination. TCRdb re-analysed the 5' RACE reads in MiXCR, keeping a single row per CDR3 protein. The data hold more than 350,000 distinct CDR3 sequences, with around 10% observed a single time. The input for sequencing was PBMCs, taken on the day of the first yellow fever vaccination. These receptors originate from a man younger than 35 who received the YFV17D yellow fever vaccine.

The chain carries TRBV5-1 and TRBJ2-1; TRBD1 aligns across 8 bases. This CDR3 has 15 amino acids. Germline assignment: CDR1 SGHRS and CDR2 YFSETQ. The V segment lost 5 bases and the J segment 9 bases; nucleotides outside the gene matches: 13. The CDR3 DNA reads TGCGCCAGCAGTTCGAGGCAGGGGGCAGGAGGTGAGCAGTTCTTC. Translation: CASSSRQGAGGEQFF.

As concerns this clonotype: One end of the junction does not line up with germline, which may come from a read error. This chain connects TRBV5-1 to TRBJ2-6, with 7 bases lining up with TRBD2. The CDR3 is 16 residues long. The germline V gene encodes CDR1 SGHRS and CDR2 YFSETQ. CDR3 sequence reads: CASILGGDSGANVLTF. CDR3 coding DNA: TGCGCCAGCATCTTGGGGGGGGATTCTGGGGCCAACGTCCTGACTTTC.

This clonotype has only a few counts. The chain couples TRBV6-1 to TRBJ1-6; TRBD1 is a possible D gene (6 bases). The CDR3 has 12 amino acids. V was cut by 7 bases and J by 6 bases, with 7 bases left in between. Germline CDR1 MNHNS, CDR2 SASEGT. This CDR3 reads CASNRANSPLHF. The CDR3 nucleotides read TGTGCCAGCAACAGGGCTAATTCACCCCTCCACTTT.

The chain has TRBV5-5 and TRBJ2-1; 11 nucleotides align to TRBD2. The CDR3 is 18 amino acids. The germline V gene encodes CDR1 SGHKS and CDR2 YYEKEE (reference sequence). Trimming cost V 0 bases and J 5 bases; bases outside gene matches: 10. Here the CDR3 reads CASSLAPRGSGGDNEQFF. In nucleotides, the CDR3 is TGTGCCAGCAGCTTGGCTCCCCGGGGTAGCGGGGGGGACAATGAGCAGTTCTTC.

The chain recombines TRBV7-2 with TRBJ2-4; D not resolved. The germline V gene has CDR1 SGHTA and CDR2 FQGNSA. The CDR3 length is 14 residues. V was clipped by 0 bases and J by 1 base, with 4 bases between them. The CDR3 DNA reads TGTGCCAGCAGCTTAGCAGCTGCCAAAAACATTCAGTACTTC. It codes for CASSLAAAKNIQYF.

This chain joins TRBV5-1 and TRBJ1-2; 10 bases are a match to TRBD1. This CDR3 spans 16 amino acids. Losses at the gene ends were 4 bases for V and 2 bases for J; bases not matched to a gene: 8. Germline values: CDR1 SGHRS, CDR2 YFSETQ. Written as DNA, the CDR3 is TGCGCCAGCAGCATCGTCCCGGGACAGGGGAACTATGGCTACACCTTC. Translation: CASSIVPGQGNYGYTF.

The V gene is TRBV7-2, the J gene TRBJ1-4; D is ambiguous. Between the trimmed V and J ends, which lost 5 bases and 8 bases, there was a span of 15 bases. CDR3 length equals 14 residues. Per germline, CDR1 SGHTA and CDR2 FQGNSA. The CDR3, as DNA: TGTGCCAGCAGCGTCGCAGGAGGCGGAGAAAAACTGTTTTTT. This translates into CASSVAGGGEKLFF.

V and J are TRBV6-5 and TRBJ2-5; D uncertain. CDR1 is MNHEY, CDR2 SVGAGI, per germline. The CDR3 sequence is 15 residues long. V lost 2 bases to trimming and J lost 7 bases, with 17 bases between them. The CDR3 DNA is TGTGCCAGCAGTTACGGTCCGGGCCCGTCGTGGACCCAGTACTTC. Its protein product is CASSYGPGPSWTQYF.

This clonotype was detected ten times or more. V usage is TRBV12-3 or TRBV12-4 and J usage is TRBJ2-3, with D possibly being TRBD2 (5 bases). The CDR3 loop spans 15 amino acids. V was clipped by 1 base and J by 3 bases, with 11 bases between them. Here the CDR3 reads CASSLGGWETDTQYF. CDR3 nucleotide sequence: TGTGCCAGCAGTTTAGGAGGGTGGGAGACAGATACGCAGTATTTT.

This clonotype occurred a few times. The CDR3 DNA sequence: TGTGCCACCAGTGATCCGAGAGGCTCCGGGAATGAGCAGTTCTTC. Translation: CATSDPRGSGNEQFF. V and J are TRBV24-1 and TRBJ2-1; D unclear. The CDR3 consists of 15 residues. V was clipped by 3 bases and J by 7 bases, with 15 bases between them. Germline V gene lookup returns CDR1 KGHDR and CDR2 SFDVKD.

This clonotype was detected many times. The chain has TRBV4-1 and TRBJ2-1; TRBD1 matches at 9 bases. Germline lookup yields CDR1 MGHRA and CDR2 YSYEKL. The CDR3 length is 15 residues. The trim removed 3 bases at V and 6 bases at J, leaving 6 bases unmatched. As DNA, the CDR3 is TGCGCCAGCAGCCAGACAGGGGGACCTTCCAATGAGCAGTTCTTC. It codes for CASSQTGGPSNEQFF.

The chain carries TRBV20-1 and TRBJ2-3; tentatively, D is TRBD2 (6 bases). From germline, CDR1 is DFQATT and CDR2 SNEGSKA (reference sequence). The CDR3 extends over 11 amino acids. The chain's CDR3 is CTASGLDTQYF. CDR3 nucleotide sequence: TGCACCGCCAGCGGGCTAGATACGCAGTATTTT.

This clonotype was recorded a few times. The chain couples TRBV21-1 to TRBJ2-7; the table's TRBD2 call for D was not verified on the DNA. TRBV21-1 is tagged as a pseudogene. This CDR3 is 15 amino acids long. The CDR3 nucleotides read TGTGCCAGCAGCAGGACTAGCGGTACCTCCTACGAGCAGTACGTC. This translates into CASSRTSGTSYEQYV.

This clonotype was observed a handful of times. The V gene is TRBV10-3, the J gene TRBJ2-1; the match to TRBD2 covers 10 bases. With 6 bases clipped from V and 10 bases from J, the junction kept 6 bases outside the gene matches. Germline V CDR1 and CDR2: ENHRY, SYGVKD. This CDR3 contains 13 residues. In DNA, the CDR3 is TGTGCCATCAGACCTAGCGGGGGCGGGGAGCAGTTCTTC. Protein: CAIRPSGGGEQFF.

This clonotype was detected many times. The rearrangement uses TRBV10-3 and TRBJ2-7; D is unclear. In germline, CDR1 is ENHRY, CDR2 SYGVKD. CDR3 length: 12 residues. V lost 6 bases and J lost 6, with 12 bases in between. The CDR3: CAIRPPGGEQYV. The CDR3 bases are TGTGCCATCAGACCCCCGGGTGGCGAGCAGTACGTC.

This clonotype appeared a few times. The chain has TRBV7-9 and TRBJ2-2, with TRBD2 matching over 10 bases. Germline trimming cut 2 bases from V and 4 bases from J; bases unmatched to any gene: 7. The CDR3 spans 17 residues. CDR1 is SEHNR, CDR2 FQNEAQ, per germline (reference sequence). The CDR3 protein is CASSLRGSGGITGELFF. The CDR3 DNA reads as TGTGCCAGCAGCTTACGCGGTAGCGGGGGGATCACCGGGGAGCTGTTTTTT.

This rearrangement joins TRBV13 to TRBJ2-2; D unresolved. Trimming stripped 0 bases from V and 4 bases from J, with 9 bases between. The CDR3 loop spans 15 amino acids. Germline CDR1 is PRHDT and CDR2 is FYEKMQ (reference sequence). CDR3 coding DNA: TGTGCCAGCAGCTTAGGGACCCGAGTCACCGGGGAGCTGTTTTTT. As protein: CASSLGTRVTGELFF.

This clonotype came up a few times. The chain couples TRBV24-1 to TRBJ2-1, with D unclear. The germline CDR1 and CDR2 sequences are KGHDR and SFDVKD. V was shortened by 7 bases and J by 1 base, with 13 bases between the two germline ends. The CDR3 runs to 15 residues. CDR3 in DNA: TGTGCCACCAGGAGCACACCCCCTTCCTACAATGAGCAGTTCTTC. This encodes CATRSTPPSYNEQFF.

This clonotype has a handful of counts. V gene TRBV5-1 combines with J gene TRBJ2-3; no clear D gene. V shed 1 base and J shed 4 bases, with 10 bases lying between them. Germline assignment: CDR1 SGHRS and CDR2 YFSETQ. CDR3 size: 14 residues. In nucleotides, the CDR3 is TGCGCCAGCAGCTTGCCGTTTGTGCCAGATACGCAGTATTTT. Protein: CASSLPFVPDTQYF.

This clonotype was found a few times. The rearrangement links TRBV6-4 to TRBJ2-2; 7 bases align to TRBD1. Germline V gives CDR1 MRHNA, CDR2 SNTAGT. Losses at the gene ends were 6 bases for V and 6 bases for J; bases not matched to a gene: 7. The length of the CDR3 is 14 residues. CDR3 loop: CASRPGQVSGELFF. In DNA, the CDR3 is TGTGCCAGCAGACCCGGACAGGTCTCCGGGGAGCTGTTTTTT.

The chain carries TRBV18 and TRBJ2-3; TRBD1 matches at 7 bases. Germline CDR1 reads KGHSH; CDR2 reads LQKENI. This CDR3 has 16 residues. V was pared by 3 bases and J by 4 bases, with 10 bases of the junction left unmatched. The CDR3 coding sequence is TGTGCCAGCTCACCGAACCAACAGGGGTTCGCAGATACGCAGTATTTT. Its translation is CASSPNQQGFADTQYF. The variable domain in full, with the rest retrieved from reference TRBV18 and TRBJ2-3, is NAGVMQNPRHLVRRRGQEARLRCSPMKGHSHVYWYRQLPEEGLKFMVYLQKENIIDESGMPKERFSAEFPKEGPSILRIQQVVRGDSAAYFCASSPNQQGFADTQYFGPGTRLTVL.

In this sample, this clonotype turned up a few times. The chain employs TRBV6-5 and TRBJ1-6; D uncertain. The CDR3 has 16 residues. The V end lost 0 bases, the J end lost 8 bases, and 14 bases lay between the germline ends. Germline CDR1 reads MNHEY; CDR2 reads SVGAGI. The CDR3 DNA sequence: TGTGCCAGCAGTTACTCAGCCAGAGCGGGTGATTCACCCCTCCACTTT. This translates into CASSYSARAGDSPLHF.

J is TRBJ1-1 and V is TRBV7-3; D might be TRBD1 (5 bases). This CDR3 has 15 amino acids. With 3 bases removed from V and 1 base from J, the gap between germline ends came to 12 bases. Germline-derived CDR1 and CDR2 are SGHTA and FQGTGA. CDR3 DNA sequence: TGTGCCAGCAGCTTGAACGGGGCGACGAACACTGAAGCTTTCTTT. Residues: CASSLNGATNTEAFF.

This clonotype was found a few times. The V gene is TRBV7-2, the J gene TRBJ1-1; TRBD1 is a possible D gene (5 bases). The germline V gene has CDR1 SGHTA and CDR2 FQGNSA. V lost 2 bases, J lost 2 bases, and 15 bases lay in between. The CDR3 is made up of 16 amino acids. CDR3 sequence (DNA): TGTGCCAGCAGCTTAAGGTTTCAGGGATTTAACACTGAAGCTTTCTTT. Translation gives CASSLRFQGFNTEAFF.